What follows describes a single T cell receptor beta chain. Its specificity is unknown. This sample is drawn from a study of siplizumab effects on memory and regulatory T cells. General observations from the study: Greater diversity than memory cells seemed evident in naive T cells, which also appeared to be major alloresponse contributors. Alloreactive sequences that could be traced to unstimulated CD4+ memory cells showed a significant reduction under siplizumab.

The protocol was immunoSEQ multiplex PCR, while the TCRdb copy is restricted to in-frame clones and leaves out a portion. The sample lists tens of thousands of clones, 80% to 95% occurring once. The germline V gene has CDR1 SGHDT and CDR2 YYEEEE. V was trimmed by 4 bases and J by 0 bases, leaving 10 bases between them. CDR3 size: 14 residues. This chain joins TRBV5-6 and TRBJ1-1; a weak D match, TRBD1 (5 bases). The source is a human donor in good health. Specimen: CD8+ T cells sorted from blood. The CDR3 region has the DNA TGTGCCAGCAGCCCGGACACCTTGAACACTGAAGCTTTCTTT. This sequence encodes CASSPDTLNTEAFF. Filled out from reference TRBV5-6 and TRBJ1-1, the complete variable domain reads DAGVTQSPTHLIKTRGQQVTLRCSPKSGHDTVSWYQQALGQGPQFIFQYYEEEERQRGNFPDRFSGHQFPNYSSELNVNALLLGDSALYLCASSPDTLNTEAFFGQGTRLTVV.